The clone carrying this T cell receptor beta chain was seen a handful of times. The data were taken from a study of blood T cell repertoires in COVID-19. Study information: COVID-19 samples, acute and convalescent, were from the United States, Italy and Spain. From T cells, B-cell-depleted T cells, or PBMCs came the material, which was cDNA or gDNA.

Per the authors' pipeline: Amplification from reference gene primers served as the basis for estimated nucleated cell counts. Clones were sequenced by immunoSEQ multiplex PCR, and TCRdb holds only the in-frame ones, with some missing. V, J and clone size reflect that table, while D and trimming were determined from the DNA. The data hold under 300,000 clones, with less than 90% observed a single time. The germline V and J ends were trimmed by 8 bases and 2 bases, with 12 bases remaining between them. This CDR3 contains 13 residues. Per germline, CDR1 MDHEN and CDR2 SYDVKM. This receptor was taken from a man in his sixties with acute or convalescent COVID-19. V and J are TRBV28 and TRBJ1-2, with a tentative D call TRBD1 (5 bases). Sample: peripheral blood. CDR3 region: CASGPGGNYGYTF. The DNA of the CDR3 is TGTGCCAGCGGGCCCGGGGGGAACTATGGCTACACCTTC.